This TCR beta chain was captured by sequencing in a study of blood T cells in healthy people across ages (dated by TCRdb to about 2015). At the level of the whole study: In model experiments, template switching captured about one uniquely barcoded TCR beta cDNA molecule for every two T cells. Using deep sequencing normalized with unique cDNA molecular identifiers, the study measured how TCR beta repertoire diversity changes with age. The donors were divided into four age groups: young (average around 16 years), middle-aged (approximately 42), aged (roughly 66) and long-lived (around 87). Two additional independent replicas of 1 million unique cDNA reads from the same blood draw were analyzed for two donors (one aged 18 to 30 and one aged 80 or older).

Details on this clonotype: Its antigen is currently not known. Qualities for individual bases were not recorded, and no much larger clone is one base off.

Sequences MGHDK (CDR1) and SYGVNS (CDR2) are obtained from the germline V gene. Trimming removed 5 bases from V and 2 bases from J, leaving 15 bases between the germline ends. Its CDR3 holds 16 amino acids, cysteine through phenylalanine. Of all the DNA, just the CDR3 is kept, 48 bases in frame from base 1. The library was produced with 5' RACE. TCRdb lists the instrument as Illumina HiSeq 2500. A second PCR of 7 to 11 cycles was run with a J-beta primer mix and a sample-barcoded 5' primer. A unique molecular identifier was introduced onto each TCR beta cDNA molecule by a template-switch 5' adaptor carrying 12 random nucleotides. Each sample yielded at least 2.5 million CDR3-containing paired-end reads. All of the RNA was converted into first-strand cDNA using the Mint cDNA synthesis kit, with a TRBC-specific oligonucleotide serving as the primer. Following uracil-DNA glycosylase treatment, a first 18-cycle PCR with universal primers M1SS and BC2_uni_R was performed on all cDNA. The original methods were these. Each sample was normalized by randomly selecting 1 million high-quality reads, each carrying a distinct molecular identifier. Instead of being binned into consensus sequences, reads that shared molecular identifiers were thrown out. MiTCR, set to a Q25 quality threshold and the strictest error-elimination algorithm, was used for CDR3 identification, clonotype clustering and error correction. A nonparametric unseen species model with Euler transformation was used to estimate a lower bound on total TCR beta diversity. TCRdb cleaned the public reads at Q25 with fastp, built clones with MiXCR and kept in-frame beta chains. CDR3 protein sequences are deduplicated, and each keeps its most common genes and DNA. The V and J calls, along with clone size, are taken from TCRdb and not from the paper's own processing. Within this sample are 800,000 or so distinct CDR3 sequences, with roughly 25% of them counted one time only. The ten largest clonotypes hold around 3.6% of the sample.

Systemically healthy Caucasian individuals from Russia, around 39 in total and aged about 6 to 95 years, were included as donors. About 10 milliliters of peripheral blood were drawn from each donor into EDTA-treated Vacutainer tubes. Ficoll-Paque density-gradient centrifugation was used to isolate PBMCs, with at least 6.5 million per sample. Trizol reagent was used to extract total RNA from the PBMCs, yielding at least 6 micrograms per sample. For every donor, an aliquot of PBMCs went through flow cytometry to measure the percentages of naive CD45RAhigh/CD27high T cells. On the study overall, not on this receptor specifically: Because profiling used bulk unsorted PBMCs, naive and antigen-experienced compartments could not be compared conclusively. Compared with the aged group, more naive CD4+ T cells, fewer expanded clones and increased TCR diversity were shown by the long-lived group, suggesting age selection. Because donor CMV infection status was unknown, age-related changes in expanded clonotypes were potentially confounded. Total diversity estimates from one million sequenced T cells were considered lower bounds and underestimates. As age increased, observed TCR beta diversity per million T cells dropped in a roughly linear way, and a significant reduction was already evident by age 40. The percentage of naive T cells measured by flow cytometry correlated strongly with observed TCR beta diversity.

These records were also assigned to another study, of T cells of mothers and their children. Per that second paper: Donors were nine systemically healthy Caucasian individuals: three mothers and their six children. cDNA synthesis consumed the entire amount of extracted RNA, loaded at around 1.5 ug RNA in each 15 ul reaction. In the second PCR, the M1S primer introduced both the sample barcodes and 2-4 random nucleotides. Over 8.5 million TCR beta CDR3 reads came from each mother, compared with around 3 million reads from each child. TCR recombination output is similarly shaped by thymic selection in related and unrelated pairs, with a minor effect exerted by inherited differences. Normalized repertoire overlap was always slightly but never significantly higher in related than unrelated mother-child pairs. Persistent microchimeric T cell clones were not detected, at a sensitivity of around 100 clones per million clonotypes. Deep NGS was used in the study to compare the TCR beta repertoires of mothers and children and to look for features that separate related mother-child pairs from unrelated individuals. On average, the children were roughly 12 +/- 4 years old, while the mothers were 40 +/- 4 years old. After adapter ligation was performed with NEBNext reagents, the libraries were sequenced on an Illumina HiSeq 2000 with 100+100 nt paired-end reads. To avoid cross-contamination, the mother libraries and the child libraries were prepared a month apart and sequenced in separate runs. For each donor, between roughly 500,000 and 2,100,000 distinct TCR beta clonotypes were identified. Naive TCR beta clonotypes were estimated from low-frequency clonotypes matched to each donor's FACS-determined naive share, without sorting.

Source material: blood. This receptor was obtained from a boy younger than 18 in good health. The rearrangement combines TRBV25-1 with TRBJ1-4, and possibly TRBD1, on 5 matching bases. The nucleotide sequence is TGTGCCAGCAGTTCCGGGACCCGATCTACTAATGAAAAACTGTTTTTT. Its protein is CASSSGTRSTNEKLFF.